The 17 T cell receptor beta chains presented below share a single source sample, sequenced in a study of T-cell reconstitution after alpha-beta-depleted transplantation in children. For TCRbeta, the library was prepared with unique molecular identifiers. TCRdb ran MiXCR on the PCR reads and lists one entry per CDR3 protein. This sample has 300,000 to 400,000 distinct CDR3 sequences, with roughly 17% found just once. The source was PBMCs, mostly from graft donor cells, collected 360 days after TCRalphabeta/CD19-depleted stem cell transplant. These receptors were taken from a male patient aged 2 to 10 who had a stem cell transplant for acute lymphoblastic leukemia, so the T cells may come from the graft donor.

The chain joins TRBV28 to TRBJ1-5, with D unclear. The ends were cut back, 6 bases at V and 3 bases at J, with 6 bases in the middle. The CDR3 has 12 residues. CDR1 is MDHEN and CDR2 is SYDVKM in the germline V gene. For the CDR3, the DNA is TGTGCCAGCAGATCCCTCAATCAGCCCCAGCATTTT. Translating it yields CASRSLNQPQHF.

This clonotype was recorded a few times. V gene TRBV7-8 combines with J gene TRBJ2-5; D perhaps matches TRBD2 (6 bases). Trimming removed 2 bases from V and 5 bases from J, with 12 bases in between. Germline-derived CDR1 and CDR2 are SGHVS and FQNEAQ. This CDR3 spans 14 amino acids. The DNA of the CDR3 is TGTGCCAGCAGCTTACCTTCGGCGGGGGAGACCCAGTACTTC. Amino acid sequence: CASSLPSAGETQYF.

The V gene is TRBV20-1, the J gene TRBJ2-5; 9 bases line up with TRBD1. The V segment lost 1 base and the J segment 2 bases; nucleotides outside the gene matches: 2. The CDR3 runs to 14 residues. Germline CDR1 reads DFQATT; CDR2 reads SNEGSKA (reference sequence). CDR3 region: CSARGGQGQETQYF. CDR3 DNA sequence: TGCAGTGCTAGAGGTGGACAGGGGCAAGAGACCCAGTACTTC.

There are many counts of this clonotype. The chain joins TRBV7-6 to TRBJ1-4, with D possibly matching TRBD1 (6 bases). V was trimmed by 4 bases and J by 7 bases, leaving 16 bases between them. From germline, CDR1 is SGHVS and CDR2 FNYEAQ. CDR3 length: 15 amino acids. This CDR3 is CASSSPGHLIEKLFF. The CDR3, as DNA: TGTGCCAGCAGCTCGCCGGGACACCTAATTGAAAAACTGTTTTTT.

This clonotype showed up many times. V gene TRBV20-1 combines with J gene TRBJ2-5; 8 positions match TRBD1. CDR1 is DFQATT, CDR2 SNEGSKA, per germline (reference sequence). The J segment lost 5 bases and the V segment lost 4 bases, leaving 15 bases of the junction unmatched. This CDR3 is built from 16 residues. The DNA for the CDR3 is TGCAGTGCTATACGGACAGGGTTCGGGTTCCAGGAGACCCAGTACTTC. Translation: CSAIRTGFGFQETQYF.

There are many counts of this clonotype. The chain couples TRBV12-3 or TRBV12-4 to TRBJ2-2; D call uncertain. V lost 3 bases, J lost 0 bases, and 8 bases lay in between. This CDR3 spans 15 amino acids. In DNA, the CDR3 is TGTGCCAGCAGTTTCGGCCGCTCGAACACCGGGGAGCTGTTTTTT. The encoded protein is CASSFGRSNTGELFF.

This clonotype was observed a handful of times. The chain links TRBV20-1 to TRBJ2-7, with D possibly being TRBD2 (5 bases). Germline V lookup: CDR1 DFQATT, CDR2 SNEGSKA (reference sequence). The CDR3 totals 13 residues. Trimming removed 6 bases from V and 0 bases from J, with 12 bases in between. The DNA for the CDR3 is TGCAGTGCGAATAGCGTTAGCTCCTACGAGCAGTACTTC. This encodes CSANSVSSYEQYF.

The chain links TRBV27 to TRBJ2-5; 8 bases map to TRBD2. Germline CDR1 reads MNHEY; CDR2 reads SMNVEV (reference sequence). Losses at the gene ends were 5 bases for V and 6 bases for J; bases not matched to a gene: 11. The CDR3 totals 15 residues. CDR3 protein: CASSPSGLVLKTQYF. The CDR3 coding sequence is TGTGCCAGCAGTCCATCGGGACTAGTTCTGAAGACCCAGTACTTC.

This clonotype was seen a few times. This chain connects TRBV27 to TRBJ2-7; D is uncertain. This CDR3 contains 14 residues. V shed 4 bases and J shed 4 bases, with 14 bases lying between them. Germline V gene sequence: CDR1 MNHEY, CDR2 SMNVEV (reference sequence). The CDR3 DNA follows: TGTGCCAGCAGTTCGCACCCACACCTATACGAGCAGTACTTC. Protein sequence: CASSSHPHLYEQYF.

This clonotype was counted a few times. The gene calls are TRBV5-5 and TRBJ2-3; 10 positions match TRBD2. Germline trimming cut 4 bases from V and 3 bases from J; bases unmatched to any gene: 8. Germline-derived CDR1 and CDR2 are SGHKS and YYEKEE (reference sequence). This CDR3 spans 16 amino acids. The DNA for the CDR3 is TGTGCCAGCAGCCCTGGGACTAGCGTTCGGACAGATACGCAGTATTTT. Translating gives CASSPGTSVRTDTQYF.

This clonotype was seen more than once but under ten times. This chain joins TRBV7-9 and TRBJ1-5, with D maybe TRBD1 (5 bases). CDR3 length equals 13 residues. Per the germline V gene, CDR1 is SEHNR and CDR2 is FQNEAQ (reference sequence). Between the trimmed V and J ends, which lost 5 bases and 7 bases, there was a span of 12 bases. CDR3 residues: CASSLGSGQPQHF. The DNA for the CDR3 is TGTGCCAGCAGCCTAGGGTCAGGGCAGCCCCAGCATTTT.

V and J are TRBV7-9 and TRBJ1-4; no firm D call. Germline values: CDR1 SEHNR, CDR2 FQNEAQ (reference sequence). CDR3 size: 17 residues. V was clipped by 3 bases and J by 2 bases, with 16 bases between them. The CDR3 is CASSLLEGQRTNEKLFF. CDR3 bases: TGTGCCAGCAGCTTGCTTGAGGGCCAGAGGACTAATGAAAAACTGTTTTTT.

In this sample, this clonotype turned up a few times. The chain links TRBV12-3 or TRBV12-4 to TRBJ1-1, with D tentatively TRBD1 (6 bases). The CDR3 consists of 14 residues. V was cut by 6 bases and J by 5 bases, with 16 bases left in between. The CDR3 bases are TGTGCCAGCAGCCTTTTACAGGGATGGACTGAAGCTTTCTTT. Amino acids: CASSLLQGWTEAFF.

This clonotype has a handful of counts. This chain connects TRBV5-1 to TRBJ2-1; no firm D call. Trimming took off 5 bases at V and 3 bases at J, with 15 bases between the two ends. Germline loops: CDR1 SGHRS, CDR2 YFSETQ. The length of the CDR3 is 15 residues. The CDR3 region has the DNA TGCGCCAGCAGTTTAGGTGAGGTCGTCTACAATGAGCAGTTCTTC. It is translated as CASSLGEVVYNEQFF.

The CDR3 region is CAISQHRVGDEQYF. In nucleotides, the CDR3 is TGTGCCATCAGTCAGCACAGGGTGGGGGACGAGCAGTACTTC. The chain carries TRBV10-3 and TRBJ2-7; D is possibly TRBD1 (6 bases). Deletions cut 5 bases from V and 5 bases from J, with 16 bases between. Germline assignment: CDR1 ENHRY and CDR2 SYGVKD. CDR3 length equals 14 residues.

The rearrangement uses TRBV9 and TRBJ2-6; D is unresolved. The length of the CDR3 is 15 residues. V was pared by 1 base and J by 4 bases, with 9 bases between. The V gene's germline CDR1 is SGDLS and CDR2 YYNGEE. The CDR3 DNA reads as TGTGCCAGCAGCGTAAAGTTTTGGGGGGCCAACGTCCTGACTTTC. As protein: CASSVKFWGANVLTF.

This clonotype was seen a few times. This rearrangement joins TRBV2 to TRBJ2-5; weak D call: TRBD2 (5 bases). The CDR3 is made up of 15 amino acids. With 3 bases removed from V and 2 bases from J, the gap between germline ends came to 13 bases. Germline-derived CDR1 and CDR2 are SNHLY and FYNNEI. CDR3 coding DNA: TGTGCCAGCAGTGAGCTAGTGAGAGGGCAAGAGACCCAGTACTTC. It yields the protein CASSELVRGQETQYF. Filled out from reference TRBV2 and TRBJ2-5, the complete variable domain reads EPEVTQTPSHQVTQMGQEVILRCVPISNHLYFYWYRQILGQKVEFLVSFYNNEISEKSEIFDDQFSVERPDGSNFTLKIRSTKLEDSAMYFCASSELVRGQETQYFGPGTRLLVL.